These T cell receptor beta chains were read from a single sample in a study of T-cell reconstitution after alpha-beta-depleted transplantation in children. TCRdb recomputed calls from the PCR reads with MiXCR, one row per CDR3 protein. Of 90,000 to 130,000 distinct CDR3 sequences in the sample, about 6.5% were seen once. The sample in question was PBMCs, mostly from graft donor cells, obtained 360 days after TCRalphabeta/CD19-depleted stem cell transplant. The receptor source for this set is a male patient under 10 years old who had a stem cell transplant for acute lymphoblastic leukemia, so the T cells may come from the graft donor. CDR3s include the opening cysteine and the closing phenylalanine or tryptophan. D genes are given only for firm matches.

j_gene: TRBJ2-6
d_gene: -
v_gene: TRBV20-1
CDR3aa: CSVDTGFRGSGANVLTF

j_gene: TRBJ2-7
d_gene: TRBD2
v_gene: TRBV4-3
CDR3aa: CASSLIAGGAYEQYF

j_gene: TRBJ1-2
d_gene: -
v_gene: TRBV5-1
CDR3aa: CASSLGGFDYGYTF

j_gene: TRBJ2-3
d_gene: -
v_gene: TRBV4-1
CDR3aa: CASSRLAGTDTQYF

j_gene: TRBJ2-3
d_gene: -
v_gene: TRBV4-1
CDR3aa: CASSQDSPLRADTQYF

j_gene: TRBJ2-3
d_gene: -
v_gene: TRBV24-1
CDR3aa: CATSDFPSPDTSGTDTQYF

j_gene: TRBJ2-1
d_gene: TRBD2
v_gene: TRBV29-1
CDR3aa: CSASGLAGEQFF

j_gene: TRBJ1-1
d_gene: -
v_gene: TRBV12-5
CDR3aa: CASGLSIGTYTEAFF

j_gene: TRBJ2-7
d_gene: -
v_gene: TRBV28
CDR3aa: CASSFFEPYEQYF

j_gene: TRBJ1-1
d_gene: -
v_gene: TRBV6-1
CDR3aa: CASSIQGGPTEAFF

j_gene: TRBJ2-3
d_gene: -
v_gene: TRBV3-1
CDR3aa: CASSQDVVDTQYF

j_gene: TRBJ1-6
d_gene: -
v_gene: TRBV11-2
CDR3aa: CASSSFHKRQSYNSPLHF

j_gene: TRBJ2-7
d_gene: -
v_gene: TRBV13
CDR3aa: CASSRRGLPGRSSYEQYF

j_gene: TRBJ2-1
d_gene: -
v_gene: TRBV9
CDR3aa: CASSVRGDEQFF

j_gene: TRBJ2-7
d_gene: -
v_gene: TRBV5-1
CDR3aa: CASTPGPSATEQYF

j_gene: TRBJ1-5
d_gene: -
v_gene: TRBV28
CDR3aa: CASSRDLSNQPQHF

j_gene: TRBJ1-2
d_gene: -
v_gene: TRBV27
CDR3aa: CASSLSRGRGYTF